Here is one T cell receptor (beta chain) with its context. The data were taken from a study of blood T cell repertoires in COVID-19. About the research overall: The analysed material was cDNA or gDNA that came from T cells, B-cell-depleted T cells, or PBMCs.

Authors' analysis steps: How many nucleated cells were present was estimated from reference gene primer amplification. The method was immunoSEQ multiplex PCR; TCRdb's version includes in-frame clones alone and lacks a portion of them. Clone size and V and J calls were adopted from that table, with D and trimming inferred from the DNA. Among about 63,000 clones listed, roughly 85% were seen once. V was pared by 0 bases and J by 0 bases, with 4 bases between. The CDR3 totals 14 residues. Germline values: CDR1 SGHKS, CDR2 YYEKEE (reference sequence). The clonotype was recovered from a human donor in a cohort sampled during active COVID-19. The chain carries TRBV5-5 and TRBJ2-1, with unresolved D. Material for sequencing was peripheral blood. The DNA of the CDR3 is TGTGCCAGCAGCTTGGAGAGCTCCTACAATGAGCAGTTCTTC. Translated, it gives CASSLESSYNEQFF.